This record concerns one T cell receptor (beta chain) sequence. This record belongs to a study of blood T cell repertoires in COVID-19. Study at large: Material from acute and convalescent COVID-19 was sourced from the United States, Italy and Spain. The cDNA or gDNA used as material had been derived from T cells, B-cell-depleted T cells, or PBMCs.

Source study methods: Amplified reference gene primers provided the basis for estimating nucleated cell counts. The method was immunoSEQ multiplex PCR; TCRdb's version includes in-frame clones alone and lacks a portion of them. D and trimming come from the DNA, and the V and J calls and clone size come from that table. The sample contains some 250,000 clones, approximately 78% of which appear only once. This CDR3 has 13 residues. From germline, CDR1 is GTSNPN and CDR2 SVGIG (reference sequence). Deletions cut 6 bases from V and 5 bases from J, with 16 bases between. The chain has TRBV30 and TRBJ1-2; D may be TRBD1 (6 bases). The clonotype originates from a woman aged 18-35 years with acute or convalescent COVID-19. Sequenced: peripheral blood. The CDR3 sequence: CACPQGLSYGYTF. The CDR3 nucleotides are TGTGCCTGCCCACAGGGCCTAAGTTATGGCTACACCTTC. Variable domain in full (rest from reference TRBV30 and TRBJ1-2): SQTIHQWPATLVQPVGSPLSLECTVEGTSNPNLYWYRQAAGRGLQLLFYSVGIGQISSEVPQNLSASRPQDRQFILSSKKLLLSDSGFYLCACPQGLSYGYTFGSGTRLTVV.